This TCR beta chain was found in a study of blood T cell repertoires in COVID-19. Assay: immunoSEQ multiplex PCR; the TCRdb copy retains only in-frame clones and omits some. This sample has around 260,000 clones, with approximately 80% found just once. The CDR3 is 12 residues long. Germline assignment: CDR1 SGHRS and CDR2 YFSETQ. V lost 1 base and J lost 7, with 8 bases in between. Material for sequencing was peripheral blood. The chain couples TRBV5-1 to TRBJ1-1; D not certain. The sequence came from a man between 60 and 75 years old with acute or convalescent COVID-19. This chain's CDR3 is CASSLIFGEAFF. Written as DNA, the CDR3 is TGCGCCAGCAGCTTGATTTTCGGTGAAGCTTTCTTT.